This TCR beta chain was captured by sequencing in a study of cytomegalovirus exposure and HLA in healthy donors. The overall study: Earlier sequencing of 150 million to 200 million T cells yielded around 100 million unique TCR beta sequences. Study conclusions and caveats: Later, an analysis showed that TCR beta chains associated with HLA were more clonally expanded than others that were equally common.

This clone was counted between two and nine times. Its specificity is not known. V gave up 5 bases and J gave up 6 bases, with 16 bases separating them. The germline V gene has CDR1 MDHEN and CDR2 SYDVKM. CDR3 length equals 14 residues. Primers included in the PCR were 60 Vbeta and 13 Jbeta primers. Using immunoSEQ multiplex PCR, the repertoire was profiled, and TCRdb retains in-frame clones only, with some absent. The sample contains around 38,000 clones, 66% of which appear only once. The sequence was collected from a man in his fifties or sixties in good health and CMV-seropositive. V usage is TRBV28 and J usage is TRBJ1-1, with D unresolved. The sample comprised PBMCs. The DNA of the CDR3 is TGTGCCAGCAGTCTGGTTAGGGAGTCGGCTGAAGCTTTCTTT. Its translation is CASSLVRESAEAFF.